Listed below are T cell receptor beta chains from one sample, sequenced in a study of glioma-infiltrating T cells. TCRdb called the multiplex PCR reads again in MiXCR, with one record for every CDR3 protein. The sample lists over 100,000 distinct CDR3 sequences, less than 30% seen once, with around a third in the top ten. Specimen: glioma tissue, nonneoplastic brain tissue, or PBMCs (not recorded which). The receptors stem from a human donor with low-grade glioma or glioblastoma, undergoing nonglioma brain surgery, or in good health (not recorded which). Each CDR3 is given with its conserved first and last residue. Each record gives: D gene, J gene, V gene, clone size, CDR3 DNA, CDR3 protein. A D gene is named only where the DNA matches it firmly. A row's size may be missing; if present it is once, few, many or a size class.

d_call: -
j_call: TRBJ2-1
v_call: TRBV12-3/TRBV12-4
clone_size: many
cdr3_nt: TGTGCCAGCAGTTTAGCGCGTTATTCTGAGCAGTTCTTC
cdr3_aa: CASSLARYSEQFF

d_call: -
j_call: TRBJ2-1
v_call: TRBV3-1
clone_size: many
cdr3_nt: TGTGCCAGCAGCCTTAGGGGGTGGGATGAGCAGTTCTTC
cdr3_aa: CASSLRGWDEQFF

d_call: TRBD1
j_call: TRBJ2-3
v_call: TRBV4-3
clone_size: many
cdr3_nt: TGCGCCAGCAGCCAACCTACAGGGGGCACAGATACGCAGTATTTT
cdr3_aa: CASSQPTGGTDTQYF

d_call: -
j_call: TRBJ2-5
v_call: TRBV4-1
clone_size: many
cdr3_nt: TGCGCCAGCAGCGGAGTCGGGTCACAAGAGACCCAGTACTTC
cdr3_aa: CASSGVGSQETQYF

d_call: -
j_call: TRBJ1-1
v_call: TRBV20-1
clone_size: many
cdr3_nt: TGCAGTGTTGTGACAGGAAGGACTGAAGCTTTCTTT
cdr3_aa: CSVVTGRTEAFF

d_call: TRBD2
j_call: TRBJ2-5
v_call: TRBV20-1
clone_size: many
cdr3_nt: TGCAGCATTACGGGGGGAACCGGGGAGACCCAGTACTTC
cdr3_aa: CSITGGTGETQYF

d_call: TRBD2
j_call: TRBJ2-1
v_call: TRBV19
clone_size: many
cdr3_nt: TGTGCCAGTAGTTCTATAGCGGGAGCCTACAATGAGCAGTTCTTC
cdr3_aa: CASSSIAGAYNEQFF

d_call: TRBD1
j_call: TRBJ1-6
v_call: TRBV15
clone_size: many
cdr3_nt: TGTGCCACCAGCAGAGGAATAGGAGCGGGACAGGGCAATTCACCCCTCCACTTT
cdr3_aa: CATSRGIGAGQGNSPLHF

d_call: -
j_call: TRBJ1-2
v_call: TRBV20-1
clone_size: many
cdr3_nt: TGCAGTGCTCCGACGGACGGACTGAACTATGGCTACACCTTC
cdr3_aa: CSAPTDGLNYGYTF

d_call: -
j_call: TRBJ1-3
v_call: TRBV6-5
clone_size: many
cdr3_nt: TGTGCCAGCAGTTACTCGAGAGCAAGCTCTGGAAACACCATATATTTT
cdr3_aa: CASSYSRASSGNTIYF

d_call: -
j_call: TRBJ2-1
v_call: TRBV4-3
clone_size: many
cdr3_nt: TGCGCCAGCAGCCAAGTCGCAAGCGGTCGAGATGAGCAGTTCTTC
cdr3_aa: CASSQVASGRDEQFF

d_call: -
j_call: TRBJ2-3
v_call: TRBV18
clone_size: many
cdr3_nt: TGTGCCAGCTCCCGGCCGCCGTACACAGATACGCAGTATTTT
cdr3_aa: CASSRPPYTDTQYF

d_call: -
j_call: TRBJ1-1
v_call: TRBV6-2/TRBV6-3
clone_size: -
cdr3_nt: TGTGCCAGCAGTGACTCGACTCCCGCGCGGACTGAAGCGTACTTT
cdr3_aa: CASSDSTPARTEAYF

d_call: TRBD2
j_call: TRBJ2-7
v_call: TRBV6-2/TRBV6-3
clone_size: -
cdr3_nt: TGTGCCAGCAGTTATGGAGATCGACTAGCGGGACTTTCCTACGAGCAGTACTTC
cdr3_aa: CASSYGDRLAGLSYEQYF

d_call: -
j_call: TRBJ1-1
v_call: TRBV2
clone_size: many
cdr3_nt: TGTGCCAGCAGTGAGGCGGGCCCTGAAGCTTTCTTT
cdr3_aa: CASSEAGPEAFF

d_call: -
j_call: TRBJ1-4
v_call: TRBV14
clone_size: many
cdr3_nt: TGTGCCAGCAGCCCTCCGGGCGACTTTAATGAAAAACTGTTTTTT
cdr3_aa: CASSPPGDFNEKLFF

d_call: -
j_call: TRBJ2-6
v_call: TRBV7-2
clone_size: many
cdr3_nt: TGTGCCAGCAGCTCACAGGTTAAGGGGGCCAACGTCCTGACTTTC
cdr3_aa: CASSSQVKGANVLTF

d_call: TRBD1
j_call: TRBJ2-5
v_call: TRBV6-5
clone_size: -
cdr3_nt: TGTGCCAGCTCCATATTGGACAGGGGCCGGGAAGAGCAGTACTTC
cdr3_aa: CASSILDRGREEQYF

d_call: TRBD2
j_call: TRBJ2-7
v_call: TRBV14
clone_size: -
cdr3_nt: TGTGCCGGCAGCCTAGGACTAGCGGGAGGTGGTAACGAGCAGTACTTC
cdr3_aa: CAGSLGLAGGGNEQYF

d_call: -
j_call: TRBJ2-7
v_call: TRBV7-6
clone_size: once
cdr3_nt: TGTGCCAGCAGCTTAGGGTTGGGTACTGCTAATTCACCCGTCCACTTC
cdr3_aa: CASSLGLGTANSPVHF

d_call: TRBD1
j_call: TRBJ2-1
v_call: TRBV6-2/TRBV6-3
clone_size: many
cdr3_nt: TGTGCCAGCAGTTACTCCCCAGGACAGGGGACCAACAATGAGCAGTTCTTC
cdr3_aa: CASSYSPGQGTNNEQFF

d_call: -
j_call: TRBJ1-5
v_call: TRBV7-6
clone_size: many
cdr3_nt: TGTGCCAGCAGCGTGGGAGTTGGTTACAATCAGCCCCAGCATTTT
cdr3_aa: CASSVGVGYNQPQHF

d_call: -
j_call: TRBJ2-7
v_call: TRBV11-1
clone_size: few
cdr3_nt: TGTGCCAGCAGCCGACCGGGACCCCCCTACGAGCAGTACTTC
cdr3_aa: CASSRPGPPYEQYF

d_call: -
j_call: TRBJ2-7
v_call: TRBV11-3
clone_size: many
cdr3_nt: TGTGCCAGCAGCTTAGGACAGCCCTACGAGCAGTACTTC
cdr3_aa: CASSLGQPYEQYF

d_call: TRBD2
j_call: TRBJ2-3
v_call: TRBV4-2
clone_size: few
cdr3_nt: TGTGCCAGCAGCCTATATAGCGGGAGGGCCACAGATACGCAGTATTTT
cdr3_aa: CASSLYSGRATDTQYF

d_call: -
j_call: TRBJ1-1
v_call: TRBV28
clone_size: -
cdr3_nt: TGTGCCAGCGACGTCAAAGGAAAGGGATCGAACACTGAAGCTTTCTTT
cdr3_aa: CASDVKGKGSNTEAFF

d_call: -
j_call: TRBJ2-5
v_call: TRBV7-9
clone_size: many
cdr3_nt: TGTGCCAGCAGCTTCTCGCAGACAGTCAAGACGACCCAGTACTTC
cdr3_aa: CASSFSQTVKTTQYF

d_call: TRBD2
j_call: TRBJ2-5
v_call: TRBV29-1
clone_size: many
cdr3_nt: TGCAGCGTTGATGGACTAGCGGGATTGGAGACCCAGTACTTC
cdr3_aa: CSVDGLAGLETQYF

d_call: -
j_call: TRBJ2-7
v_call: TRBV18
clone_size: -
cdr3_nt: TGTGCCAGCTCACCAACAAATGTCTACGAGCAGTACTTC
cdr3_aa: CASSPTNVYEQYF

d_call: -
j_call: TRBJ2-3
v_call: TRBV2
clone_size: few
cdr3_nt: TGTGCCAGCAGCGCCGCAGGAGATACGCAGTATTTT
cdr3_aa: CASSAAGDTQYF

d_call: -
j_call: TRBJ2-7
v_call: TRBV28
clone_size: many
cdr3_nt: TGTGCCAGCAGTTTATCGGCAGCCCGCTCCTACGAGCAGTACTTC
cdr3_aa: CASSLSAARSYEQYF

d_call: -
j_call: TRBJ2-1
v_call: TRBV12-3/TRBV12-4
clone_size: many
cdr3_nt: TGTGCCAGCAGTTTAGACTCAGGGGATGAGCAGTTCTTC
cdr3_aa: CASSLDSGDEQFF

d_call: -
j_call: TRBJ1-2
v_call: TRBV20-1
clone_size: many
cdr3_nt: TGCAGTGCTAGAGATCGGGGCAGCCACACTTATGGCTACACCTTC
cdr3_aa: CSARDRGSHTYGYTF

d_call: -
j_call: TRBJ1-1
v_call: TRBV18
clone_size: many
cdr3_nt: TGTGCCAGCTCACCACCAGAAGGTCACGACACTGAAGCTTTCTTT
cdr3_aa: CASSPPEGHDTEAFF

d_call: -
j_call: TRBJ1-4
v_call: TRBV18
clone_size: once
cdr3_nt: TGTGCCAGCTCACCGGCCCTAGGGCCAGCTAATGAAAAACTGTTTTTT
cdr3_aa: CASSPALGPANEKLFF

d_call: -
j_call: TRBJ2-1
v_call: TRBV9
clone_size: many
cdr3_nt: TGTGCCAGCAGCGTCGGACTTCTAAAGACCCAAGCGAAGAACAATGAGCAGTTCTTC
cdr3_aa: CASSVGLLKTQAKNNEQFF

d_call: TRBD1
j_call: TRBJ2-3
v_call: TRBV7-3
clone_size: many
cdr3_nt: TGTGCCAGCAAGAGGGGGCCAGAATTCGATACGCAGTATTTT
cdr3_aa: CASKRGPEFDTQYF

d_call: TRBD2
j_call: TRBJ2-1
v_call: TRBV7-2
clone_size: many
cdr3_nt: TGTGCCAGCAGCTTAGCGCCAGCGGGGAAAAGTGAGCAGTTCTTC
cdr3_aa: CASSLAPAGKSEQFF

d_call: TRBD1
j_call: TRBJ1-1
v_call: TRBV7-6
clone_size: many
cdr3_nt: TGTGCCAGCAGCGCCCGACAGGGGAACACTGAAGCTTTCTTT
cdr3_aa: CASSARQGNTEAFF

d_call: -
j_call: TRBJ2-7
v_call: TRBV4-3
clone_size: many
cdr3_nt: TGCGCCAGCAGCCAAGAACTCCGACTGGGGTTGGGCTCCTACGAGCAGTACTTC
cdr3_aa: CASSQELRLGLGSYEQYF

d_call: TRBD1
j_call: TRBJ2-7
v_call: TRBV9
clone_size: -
cdr3_nt: TGTGCCAGCAGCGTAGACAGGGGAGAATATGAGCAGTACTTC
cdr3_aa: CASSVDRGEYEQYF

d_call: TRBD1
j_call: TRBJ2-3
v_call: TRBV20-1
clone_size: many
cdr3_nt: TGCAGTGCTCTTCCGGGACAGGGACGAGATACGCAGTATTTT
cdr3_aa: CSALPGQGRDTQYF

d_call: -
j_call: TRBJ2-7
v_call: TRBV20-1
clone_size: many
cdr3_nt: TGCAGTGCCCAACAAGTGGGCCAGGTGAGCTCCTACGAGCAGTACTTC
cdr3_aa: CSAQQVGQVSSYEQYF

d_call: TRBD2
j_call: TRBJ2-3
v_call: TRBV12-3/TRBV12-4
clone_size: many
cdr3_nt: TGTGCCAGCAGTCCTCGAAGGAGCGGGAGTAAGACAGATACGCAGTATTTT
cdr3_aa: CASSPRRSGSKTDTQYF

d_call: -
j_call: TRBJ2-7
v_call: TRBV7-2
clone_size: -
cdr3_nt: TGTGCCAGCAGCTCCTCCTCGCTGAGCTACGAGCAGTACTTC
cdr3_aa: CASSSSSLSYEQYF

d_call: -
j_call: TRBJ1-5
v_call: TRBV20-1
clone_size: many
cdr3_nt: TGCAGTGCTAGAAAGGGACAAAGCAATCAGCCCCAGCATTTT
cdr3_aa: CSARKGQSNQPQHF

d_call: -
j_call: TRBJ2-7
v_call: TRBV27
clone_size: many
cdr3_nt: TGTGCCAGCAGTTTCGGGTCAGGGGCCCTTACCTACGAGCAGTACTTC
cdr3_aa: CASSFGSGALTYEQYF

d_call: -
j_call: TRBJ1-1
v_call: TRBV27
clone_size: -
cdr3_nt: TGTGCCAGCAGTTTTCGGGAGGGAACCACTGAAGCTTTCTTT
cdr3_aa: CASSFREGTTEAFF

d_call: TRBD2
j_call: TRBJ2-7
v_call: TRBV7-2
clone_size: many
cdr3_nt: TGTGCCAGCAGCTTTAGCGGGGTCTCCTACAAGCAGTACTTC
cdr3_aa: CASSFSGVSYKQYF

d_call: TRBD1
j_call: TRBJ2-1
v_call: TRBV18
clone_size: -
cdr3_nt: TGTGCCAGCTCAACGGGACAGGGGGCGAACAATGAGCAGTTCTTC
cdr3_aa: CASSTGQGANNEQFF

d_call: TRBD1
j_call: TRBJ1-1
v_call: TRBV20-1
clone_size: many
cdr3_nt: TGCAGTGCCAGCCGGGACAGGGGGCCCTCGGGAGCTTTCTTT
cdr3_aa: CSASRDRGPSGAFF

d_call: -
j_call: TRBJ2-3
v_call: TRBV5-1
clone_size: many
cdr3_nt: TGCGCCAGCAGCTTAGGGTTTGATACGCAGTATTTT
cdr3_aa: CASSLGFDTQYF

d_call: -
j_call: TRBJ2-7
v_call: TRBV3-1
clone_size: many
cdr3_nt: TGTGCCAGCAGCCGTGCAAGTGGCTACGAGCAGTACTTC
cdr3_aa: CASSRASGYEQYF

d_call: -
j_call: TRBJ1-5
v_call: TRBV6-5
clone_size: -
cdr3_nt: TGTGCCAGCAGGCGGGATTTGCTTAATAAGCCCCAGCGTTTT
cdr3_aa: CASRRDLLNKPQRF